This T cell receptor (beta chain) was sequenced during a study of blood T cell repertoires in COVID-19. The data were produced by immunoSEQ multiplex PCR, yet TCRdb's version contains in-frame clones alone and is incomplete. The repertoire includes about 320,000 clones, 90% of them detected once, and approximately 4.1% sits in the top ten. Recruitment covered 20 to 25 US areas and drew participants whose ages spanned roughly 18 to 100 years. V lost 6 bases and J 1 base, leaving 13 bases between the germline ends. Germline V gene sequence: CDR1 SGHRS, CDR2 YFSETQ. The CDR3 consists of 14 residues. This rearrangement joins TRBV5-1 to TRBJ1-1, with D uncertain. The sequence derives from a woman in her 30s who had been exposed to COVID-19. Sequencing was performed on PBMCs or T cells enriched from blood (not recorded which). As DNA, the CDR3 is TGCGCCAGCATGTTTGCGGCCGCGAACACTGAAGCTTTCTTT. Its translation: CASMFAAANTEAFF.